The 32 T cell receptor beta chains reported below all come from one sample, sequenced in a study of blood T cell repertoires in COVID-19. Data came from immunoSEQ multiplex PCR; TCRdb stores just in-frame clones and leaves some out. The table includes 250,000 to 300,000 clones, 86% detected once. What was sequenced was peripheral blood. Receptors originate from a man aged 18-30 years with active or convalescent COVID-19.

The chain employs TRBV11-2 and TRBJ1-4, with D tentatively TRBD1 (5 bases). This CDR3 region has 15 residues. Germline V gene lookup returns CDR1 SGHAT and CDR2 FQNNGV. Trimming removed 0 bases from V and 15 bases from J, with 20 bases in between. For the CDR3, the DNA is TGTGCCAGCAGCTTAGATCGGGGACTCAGCAGTAGAGTGTTTTTT. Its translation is CASSLDRGLSSRVFF.

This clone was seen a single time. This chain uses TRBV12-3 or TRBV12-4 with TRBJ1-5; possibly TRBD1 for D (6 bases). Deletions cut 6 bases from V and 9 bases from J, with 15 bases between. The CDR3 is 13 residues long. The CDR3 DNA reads TGTGCCAGCAGAGCCACAGGGTCAAGGCCCCAGCATTTT. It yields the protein CASRATGSRPQHF.

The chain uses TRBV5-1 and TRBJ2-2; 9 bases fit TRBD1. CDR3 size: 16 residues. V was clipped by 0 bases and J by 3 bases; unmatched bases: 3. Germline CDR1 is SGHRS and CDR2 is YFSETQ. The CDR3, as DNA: TGCGCCAGCAGCTTGGGGACAGGGGCGGACACCGGGGAGCTGTTTTTT. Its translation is CASSLGTGADTGELFF.

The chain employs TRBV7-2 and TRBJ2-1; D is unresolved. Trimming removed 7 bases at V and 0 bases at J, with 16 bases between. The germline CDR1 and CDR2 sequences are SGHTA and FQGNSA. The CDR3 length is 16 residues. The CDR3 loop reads CASTSLGVSSYNEQFF. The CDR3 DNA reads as TGTGCCAGCACTTCCCTCGGTGTGAGCTCCTACAATGAGCAGTTCTTC. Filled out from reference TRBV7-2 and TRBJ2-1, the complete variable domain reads GAGVSQSPSNKVTEKGKDVELRCDPISGHTALYWYRQSLGQGLEFLIYFQGNSAPDKSGLPSDRFSAERTGGSVSTLTIQRTQQEDSAVYLCASTSLGVSSYNEQFFGPGTRLTVL.

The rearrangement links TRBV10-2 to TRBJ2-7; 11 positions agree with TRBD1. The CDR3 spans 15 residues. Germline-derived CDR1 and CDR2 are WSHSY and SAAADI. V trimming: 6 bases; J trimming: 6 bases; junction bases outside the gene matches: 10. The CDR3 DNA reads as TGCGCCAGCAGCGTGATGGGACAGGGGGAGGCCGAGCAGTACTTC. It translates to CASSVMGQGEAEQYF.

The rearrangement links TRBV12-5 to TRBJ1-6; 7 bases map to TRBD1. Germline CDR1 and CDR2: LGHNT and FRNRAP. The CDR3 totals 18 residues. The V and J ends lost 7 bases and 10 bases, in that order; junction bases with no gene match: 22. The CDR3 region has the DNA TGTGCTAGTGCAGAAGCGGCGGCAGGGGGATCTTCCCAGTCACCCCTCCACTTT. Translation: CASAEAAAGGSSQSPLHF.

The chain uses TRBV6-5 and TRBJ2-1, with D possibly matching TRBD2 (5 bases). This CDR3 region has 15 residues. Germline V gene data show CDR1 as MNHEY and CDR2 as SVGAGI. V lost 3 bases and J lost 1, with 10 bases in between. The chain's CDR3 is CASSYNGESYNEQFF. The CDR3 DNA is TGTGCCAGCAGTTATAACGGGGAATCCTACAATGAGCAGTTCTTC.

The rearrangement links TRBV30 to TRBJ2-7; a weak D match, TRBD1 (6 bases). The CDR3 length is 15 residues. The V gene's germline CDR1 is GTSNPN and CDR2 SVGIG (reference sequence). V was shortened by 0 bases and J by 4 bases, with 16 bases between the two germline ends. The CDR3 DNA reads TGTGCCTGGAGTGTACCGGGCAGGGGTCGATACGAGCAGTACTTC. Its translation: CAWSVPGRGRYEQYF.

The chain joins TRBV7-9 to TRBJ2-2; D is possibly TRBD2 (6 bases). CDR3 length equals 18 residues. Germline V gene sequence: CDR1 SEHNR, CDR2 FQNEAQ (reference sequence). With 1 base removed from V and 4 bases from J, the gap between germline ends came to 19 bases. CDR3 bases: TGTGCCAGCAGCTTAGTCCGGGAGAGGTGGCATCGCACCGGGGAGCTGTTTTTT. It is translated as CASSLVRERWHRTGELFF.

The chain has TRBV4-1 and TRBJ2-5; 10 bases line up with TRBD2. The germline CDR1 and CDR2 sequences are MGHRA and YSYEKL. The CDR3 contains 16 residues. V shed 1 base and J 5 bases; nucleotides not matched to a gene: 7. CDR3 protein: CASSQGGSGGFETQYF. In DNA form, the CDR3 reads TGCGCCAGCAGCCAAGGGGGTAGCGGGGGGTTTGAGACCCAGTACTTC.

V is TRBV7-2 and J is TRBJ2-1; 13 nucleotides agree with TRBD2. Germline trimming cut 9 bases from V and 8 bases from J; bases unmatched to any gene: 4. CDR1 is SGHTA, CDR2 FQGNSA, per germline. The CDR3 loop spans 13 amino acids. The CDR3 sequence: CASQLAGGDEQFF. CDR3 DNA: TGTGCCAGTCAACTAGCGGGAGGGGATGAGCAGTTCTTC.

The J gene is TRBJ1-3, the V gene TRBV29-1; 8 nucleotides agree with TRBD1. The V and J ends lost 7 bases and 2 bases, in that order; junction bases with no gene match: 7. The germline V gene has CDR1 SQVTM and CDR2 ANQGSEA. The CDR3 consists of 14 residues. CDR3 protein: CSALLDRAGNTIYF. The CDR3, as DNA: TGCAGCGCGTTACTGGACAGGGCTGGAAACACCATATATTTT.

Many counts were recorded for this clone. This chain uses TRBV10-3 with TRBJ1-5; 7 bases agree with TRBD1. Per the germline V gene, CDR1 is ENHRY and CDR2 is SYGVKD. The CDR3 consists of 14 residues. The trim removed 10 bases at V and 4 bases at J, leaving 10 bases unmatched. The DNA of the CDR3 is TGTGCCAGTGGGACAGTCCTAGCAAATCAGCCCCAGCATTTT. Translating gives CASGTVLANQPQHF.

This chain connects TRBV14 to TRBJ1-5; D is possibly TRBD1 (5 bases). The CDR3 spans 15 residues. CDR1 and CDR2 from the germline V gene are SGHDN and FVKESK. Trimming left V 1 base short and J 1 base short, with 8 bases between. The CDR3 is CASSQGRESNQPQHF. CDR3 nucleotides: TGTGCCAGCAGCCAAGGCAGGGAAAGCAATCAGCCCCAGCATTTT. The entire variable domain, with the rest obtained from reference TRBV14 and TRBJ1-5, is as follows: EAGVTQFPSHSVIEKGQTVTLRCDPISGHDNLYWYRRVMGKEIKFLLHFVKESKQDESGMPNNRFLAERTGGTYSTLKVQPAELEDSGVYFCASSQGRESNQPQHFGDGTRLSIL.

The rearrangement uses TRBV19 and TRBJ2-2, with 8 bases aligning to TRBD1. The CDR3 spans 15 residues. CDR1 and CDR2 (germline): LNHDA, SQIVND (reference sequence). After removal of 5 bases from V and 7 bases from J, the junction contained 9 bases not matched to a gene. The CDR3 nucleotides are TGTGCCAGTAGTGGGACAGGACTCTTTGGCGGGGAGCTGTTTTTT. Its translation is CASSGTGLFGGELFF.

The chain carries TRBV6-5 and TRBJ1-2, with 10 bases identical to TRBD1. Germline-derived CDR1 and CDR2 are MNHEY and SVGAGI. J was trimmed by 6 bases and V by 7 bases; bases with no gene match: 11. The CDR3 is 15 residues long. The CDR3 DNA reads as TGTGCCAGCAAGGTCGGGACAGGGGTTTCAGATGGCTACACCTTC. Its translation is CASKVGTGVSDGYTF.

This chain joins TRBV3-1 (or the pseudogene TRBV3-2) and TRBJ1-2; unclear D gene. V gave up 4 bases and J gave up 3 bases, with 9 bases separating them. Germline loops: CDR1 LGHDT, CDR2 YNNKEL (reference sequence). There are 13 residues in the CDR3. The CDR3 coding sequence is TGTGCCAGCAGCCCCCGGGGAGACTATGGCTACACCTTC. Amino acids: CASSPRGDYGYTF.

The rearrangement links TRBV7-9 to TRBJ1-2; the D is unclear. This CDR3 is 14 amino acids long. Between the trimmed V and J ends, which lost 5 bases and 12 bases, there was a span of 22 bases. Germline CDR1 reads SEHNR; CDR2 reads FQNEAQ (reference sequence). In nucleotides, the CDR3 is TGTGCCAGCAGCGTTAGGACCTCATTACGGGGTGACACCTTC. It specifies CASSVRTSLRGDTF.

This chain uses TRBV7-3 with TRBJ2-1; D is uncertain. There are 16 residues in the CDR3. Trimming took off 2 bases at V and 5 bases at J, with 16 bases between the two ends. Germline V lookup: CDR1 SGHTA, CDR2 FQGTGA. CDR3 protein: CASSLDNVPPNNEQFF. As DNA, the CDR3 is TGTGCCAGCAGCTTAGATAACGTTCCTCCTAACAATGAGCAGTTCTTC.

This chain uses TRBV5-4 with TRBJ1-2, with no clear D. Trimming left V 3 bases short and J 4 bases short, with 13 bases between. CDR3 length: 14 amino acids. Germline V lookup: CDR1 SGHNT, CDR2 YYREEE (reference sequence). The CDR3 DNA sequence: TGTGCCAGCAGCTCCTCGGACTGGTCCTATGGCTACACCTTC. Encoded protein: CASSSSDWSYGYTF.

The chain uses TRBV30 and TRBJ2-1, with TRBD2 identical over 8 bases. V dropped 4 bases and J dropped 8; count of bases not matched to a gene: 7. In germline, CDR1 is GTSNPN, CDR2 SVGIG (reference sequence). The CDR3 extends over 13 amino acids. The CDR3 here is CAWTRLREDEQFF. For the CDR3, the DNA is TGTGCCTGGACGAGGTTGCGGGAGGATGAGCAGTTCTTC.

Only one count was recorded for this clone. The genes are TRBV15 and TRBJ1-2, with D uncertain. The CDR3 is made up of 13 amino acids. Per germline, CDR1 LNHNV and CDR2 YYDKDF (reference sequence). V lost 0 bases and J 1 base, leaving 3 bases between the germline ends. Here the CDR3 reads CATSRDNNYGYTF. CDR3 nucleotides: TGTGCCACCAGCAGAGATAATAACTATGGCTACACCTTC.

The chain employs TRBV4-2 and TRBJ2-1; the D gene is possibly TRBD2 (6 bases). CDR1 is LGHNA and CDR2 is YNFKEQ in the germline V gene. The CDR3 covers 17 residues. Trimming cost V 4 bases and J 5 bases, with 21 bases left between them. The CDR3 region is CASSRRGAASANNEQFF. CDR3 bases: TGTGCCAGCAGCCGGCGGGGCGCGGCTAGCGCAAACAATGAGCAGTTCTTC.

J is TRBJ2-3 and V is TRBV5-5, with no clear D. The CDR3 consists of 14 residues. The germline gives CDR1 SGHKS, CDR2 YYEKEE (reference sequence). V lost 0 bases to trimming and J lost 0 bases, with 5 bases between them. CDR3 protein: CASSLGRSTDTQYF. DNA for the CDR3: TGTGCCAGCAGCTTGGGTAGAAGCACAGATACGCAGTATTTT.

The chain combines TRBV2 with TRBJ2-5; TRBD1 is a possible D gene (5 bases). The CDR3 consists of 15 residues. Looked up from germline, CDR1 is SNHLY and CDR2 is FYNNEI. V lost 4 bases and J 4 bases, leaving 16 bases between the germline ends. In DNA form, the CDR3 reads TGTGCCAGCAGTGTTAACAGGTGGGGTGCAGAGACCCAGTACTTC. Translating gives CASSVNRWGAETQYF.

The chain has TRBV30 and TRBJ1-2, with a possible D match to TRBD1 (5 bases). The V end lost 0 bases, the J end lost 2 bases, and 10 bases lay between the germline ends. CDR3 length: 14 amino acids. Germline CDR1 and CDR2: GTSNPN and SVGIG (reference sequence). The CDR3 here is CAWSVGAGNYGYTF. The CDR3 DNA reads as TGTGCCTGGAGTGTAGGGGCAGGAAACTATGGCTACACCTTC.

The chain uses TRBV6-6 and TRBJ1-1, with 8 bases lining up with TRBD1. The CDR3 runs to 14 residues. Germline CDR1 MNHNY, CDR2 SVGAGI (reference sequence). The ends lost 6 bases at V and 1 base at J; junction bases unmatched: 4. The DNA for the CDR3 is TGTGCCAGCAGGCGGACAGGGAGGAACACTGAAGCTTTCTTT. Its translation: CASRRTGRNTEAFF.

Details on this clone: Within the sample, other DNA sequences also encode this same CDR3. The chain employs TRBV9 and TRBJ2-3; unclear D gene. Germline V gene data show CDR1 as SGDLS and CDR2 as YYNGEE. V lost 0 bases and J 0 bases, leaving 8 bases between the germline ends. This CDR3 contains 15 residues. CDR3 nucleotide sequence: TGTGCCAGCAGCGTAGGTGGAGTTAGCACAGATACGCAGTATTTT. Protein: CASSVGGVSTDTQYF.

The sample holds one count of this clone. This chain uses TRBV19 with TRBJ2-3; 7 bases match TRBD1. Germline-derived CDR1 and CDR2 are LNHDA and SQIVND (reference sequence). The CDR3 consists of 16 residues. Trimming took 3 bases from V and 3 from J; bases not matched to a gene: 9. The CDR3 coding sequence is TGTGCCAGTAGTATCAGATCAAGGGGGCTTACAGATACGCAGTATTTT. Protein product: CASSIRSRGLTDTQYF.

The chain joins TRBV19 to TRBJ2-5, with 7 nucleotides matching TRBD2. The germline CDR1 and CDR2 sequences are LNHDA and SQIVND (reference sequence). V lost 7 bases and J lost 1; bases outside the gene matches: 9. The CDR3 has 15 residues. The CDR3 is CASIGTTALQETQYF. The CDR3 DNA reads TGTGCCAGTATAGGGACTACAGCTCTCCAAGAGACCCAGTACTTC.

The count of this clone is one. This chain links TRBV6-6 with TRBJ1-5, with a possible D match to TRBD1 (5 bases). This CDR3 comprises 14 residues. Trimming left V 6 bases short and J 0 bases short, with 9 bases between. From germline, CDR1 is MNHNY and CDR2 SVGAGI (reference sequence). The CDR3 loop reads CASRPGPSNQPQHF. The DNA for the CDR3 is TGTGCCAGCAGACCAGGGCCTAGCAATCAGCCCCAGCATTTT.

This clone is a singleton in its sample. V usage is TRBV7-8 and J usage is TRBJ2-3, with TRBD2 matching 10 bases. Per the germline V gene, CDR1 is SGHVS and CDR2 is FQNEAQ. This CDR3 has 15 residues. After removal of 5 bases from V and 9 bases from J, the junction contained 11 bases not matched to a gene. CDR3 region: CASSPGIAGGGTQYF. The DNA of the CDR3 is TGTGCCAGCAGCCCCGGAATAGCGGGAGGAGGGACGCAGTATTTT.